This is a list of T cell receptor beta chains from one sample in a study of CD8+CD57+ T cells in acquired aplastic anemia. TCRdb passed the reads through MiXCR, listing each CDR3 protein once. The sample includes about 200,000 distinct CDR3 sequences, roughly 50% of them seen just once. Sequenced input: sorted CD4+, CD8+, or CD8+CD57+ T cells (not recorded which) from PBMCs. These receptors were taken from a human donor with aplastic anemia. CDR3s include the opening cysteine and the closing phenylalanine or tryptophan.

j_call: TRBJ1-3; v_call: TRBV30; cdr3_aa: CAWGRGLSGNTIYF
j_call: TRBJ2-7; v_call: TRBV18; cdr3_aa: CASSRASYEQYF
j_call: TRBJ1-6; v_call: TRBV20-1; cdr3_aa: CSASGRTEEGSPLHF
j_call: TRBJ2-3; v_call: TRBV9; cdr3_aa: CASSPPPAGGGTDTQYF
j_call: TRBJ1-6; v_call: TRBV2; cdr3_aa: CASGRTGGGYNSPLHF
j_call: TRBJ1-2; v_call: TRBV24-1; cdr3_aa: CATSDFRGQGREYGYTF
j_call: TRBJ2-2; v_call: TRBV7-6; cdr3_aa: CASSPRDRRATGELFF
j_call: TRBJ1-5; v_call: TRBV7-2; cdr3_aa: CASSLDRAQPQHF
j_call: TRBJ2-3; v_call: TRBV20-1; cdr3_aa: CSARDMIGASDTQYF
j_call: TRBJ2-1; v_call: TRBV20-1; cdr3_aa: CSVTGYNEQFF
j_call: TRBJ1-4; v_call: TRBV5-1; cdr3_aa: CASSELPGTGDEKLFF
j_call: TRBJ2-3; v_call: TRBV28; cdr3_aa: CASSLLRKVGKDTQYF
j_call: TRBJ1-2; v_call: TRBV24-1; cdr3_aa: CATSDAGRPGGDGYTF
j_call: TRBJ1-5; v_call: TRBV15; cdr3_aa: CATSRARTGYMKPQHF
j_call: TRBJ2-3; v_call: TRBV12-3/TRBV12-4; cdr3_aa: CASSSPGVKTQYF
j_call: TRBJ1-1; v_call: TRBV12-5; cdr3_aa: CASGLDDTEAFF
j_call: TRBJ2-5; v_call: TRBV19; cdr3_aa: CASSTPGAAGETQYF
j_call: TRBJ1-1; v_call: TRBV20-1; cdr3_aa: CSADQGLGGEAFF
j_call: TRBJ2-7; v_call: TRBV25-1; cdr3_aa: CASLGQGVVEQYF
j_call: TRBJ1-2; v_call: TRBV6-6; cdr3_aa: CASSAAGTAYGYTF
j_call: TRBJ1-4; v_call: TRBV7-8; cdr3_aa: CASSFAPWVAVYEKLFF
j_call: TRBJ2-7; v_call: TRBV14; cdr3_aa: CASSQGGTSGYEQYF
j_call: TRBJ1-5; v_call: TRBV6-4; cdr3_aa: CASSDSPEHQPQHF
j_call: TRBJ2-7; v_call: TRBV15; cdr3_aa: CATSSRTGDSYEQYF
j_call: TRBJ1-3; v_call: TRBV29-1; cdr3_aa: CSVEVGGGISGNTIYF
j_call: TRBJ2-1; v_call: TRBV7-6; cdr3_aa: CASSLTGMYDNEQFF
j_call: TRBJ2-7; v_call: TRBV7-9; cdr3_aa: CASSLGPHPPYEQYF
j_call: TRBJ1-2; v_call: TRBV9; cdr3_aa: CASSQVFRDRDGYTF
j_call: TRBJ2-7; v_call: TRBV10-3; cdr3_aa: CATLGQQKYEQYF
j_call: TRBJ2-7; v_call: TRBV19; cdr3_aa: CASEGGACEQYF
j_call: TRBJ2-7; v_call: TRBV28; cdr3_aa: CASSSDSDEQYF
j_call: TRBJ1-2; v_call: TRBV5-1; cdr3_aa: CASSLLDRGPVGYTF
j_call: TRBJ1-2; v_call: TRBV20-1; cdr3_aa: CSAIQGAFYGYTF
j_call: TRBJ2-5; v_call: TRBV2; cdr3_aa: CANTEGRGMGTQYF
j_call: TRBJ1-5; v_call: TRBV2; cdr3_aa: CASSEETGGQPQHF
j_call: TRBJ1-6; v_call: TRBV5-1; cdr3_aa: CASSSHEGFNSPLHF
j_call: TRBJ1-3; v_call: TRBV2; cdr3_aa: CASSRDSGSGNTIYF
j_call: TRBJ1-6; v_call: TRBV4-2; cdr3_aa: CASSQLTGTGDGNSPLHF
j_call: TRBJ1-1; v_call: TRBV19; cdr3_aa: CASSETVGTEAFF
j_call: TRBJ1-5; v_call: TRBV20-1; cdr3_aa: CSARGGVETQHF
j_call: TRBJ1-6; v_call: TRBV7-9; cdr3_aa: CASRILSSSRFLF
j_call: TRBJ2-7; v_call: TRBV9; cdr3_aa: CASSPQASGYEQYF
j_call: TRBJ2-2; v_call: TRBV5-1; cdr3_aa: CASRVATGELFF
j_call: TRBJ2-7; v_call: TRBV20-1; cdr3_aa: CSARARAADEQYF
j_call: TRBJ1-1; v_call: TRBV5-1; cdr3_aa: CASSPGGQGLNTEAFF
j_call: TRBJ2-2; v_call: TRBV29-1; cdr3_aa: CSALTTPNTGELFF
j_call: TRBJ2-3; v_call: TRBV24-1; cdr3_aa: CATSATGSTDTQYF
j_call: TRBJ2-3; v_call: TRBV7-8; cdr3_aa: CASSNSGETQYF
j_call: TRBJ1-1; v_call: TRBV5-8; cdr3_aa: CASSSDRMISEAFF
j_call: TRBJ1-2; v_call: TRBV6-5; cdr3_aa: CASSSPIAPGYTF